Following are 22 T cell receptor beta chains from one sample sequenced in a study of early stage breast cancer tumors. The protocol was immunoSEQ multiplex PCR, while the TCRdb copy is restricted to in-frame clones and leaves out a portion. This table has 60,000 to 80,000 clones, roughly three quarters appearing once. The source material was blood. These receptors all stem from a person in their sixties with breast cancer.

This CDR3 is CASSPNAPYEQYF. The DNA for the CDR3 is TGTGCCAGTAGTCCCAACGCTCCCTACGAGCAGTACTTC. The V call is TRBV19, the J call TRBJ2-7, with D unclear. Trimming shortened V by 5 bases and J by 2 bases, and 10 bases separated the two germline ends. The CDR3 runs 13 residues. CDR1 LNHDA and CDR2 SQIVND come from the germline V gene (reference sequence).

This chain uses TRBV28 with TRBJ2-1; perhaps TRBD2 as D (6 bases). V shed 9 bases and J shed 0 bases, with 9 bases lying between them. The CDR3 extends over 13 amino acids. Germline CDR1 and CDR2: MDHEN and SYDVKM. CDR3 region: CASSEGSYNEQFF. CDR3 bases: TGTGCCAGTTCGGAGGGCTCCTACAATGAGCAGTTCTTC.

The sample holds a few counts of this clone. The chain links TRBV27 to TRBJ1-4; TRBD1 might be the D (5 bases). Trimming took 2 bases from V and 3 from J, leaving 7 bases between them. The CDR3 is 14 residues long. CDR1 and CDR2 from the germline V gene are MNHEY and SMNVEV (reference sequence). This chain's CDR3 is CASSLQGANEKLFF. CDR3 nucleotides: TGTGCCAGCAGTTTACAGGGAGCTAATGAAAAACTGTTTTTT.

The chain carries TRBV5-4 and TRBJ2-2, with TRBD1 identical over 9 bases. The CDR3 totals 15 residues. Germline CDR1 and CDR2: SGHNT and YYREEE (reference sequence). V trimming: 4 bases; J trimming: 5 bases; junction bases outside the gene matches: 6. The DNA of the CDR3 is TGTGCCAGCAGCCCCGGGACAGGGTGGACCGGGGAGCTGTTTTTT. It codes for CASSPGTGWTGELFF.

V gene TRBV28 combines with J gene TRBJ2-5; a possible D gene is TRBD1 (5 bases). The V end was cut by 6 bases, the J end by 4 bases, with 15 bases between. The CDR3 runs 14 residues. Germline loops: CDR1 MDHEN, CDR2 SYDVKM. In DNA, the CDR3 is TGTGCCAGCAGCGGCGACAGTACCAGAGAGACCCAGTACTTC. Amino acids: CASSGDSTRETQYF.

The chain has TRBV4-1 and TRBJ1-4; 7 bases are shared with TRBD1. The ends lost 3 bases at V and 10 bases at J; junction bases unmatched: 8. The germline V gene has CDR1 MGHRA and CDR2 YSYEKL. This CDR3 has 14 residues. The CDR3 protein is CASSQGTAGGKLFF. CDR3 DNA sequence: TGCGCCAGCAGCCAGGGGACAGCTGGGGGAAAACTGTTTTTT.

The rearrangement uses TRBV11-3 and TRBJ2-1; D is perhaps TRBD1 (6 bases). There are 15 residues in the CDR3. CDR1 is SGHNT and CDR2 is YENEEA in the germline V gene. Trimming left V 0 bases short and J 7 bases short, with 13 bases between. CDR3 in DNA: TGTGCCAGCAGCTTAGAAGCAGGGGTAGGGAATGAGCAGTTCTTC. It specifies CASSLEAGVGNEQFF.

The CDR3 DNA is TGCAGCCACCCGACAGAGGGGACCCAGTACTTC. This sequence encodes CSHPTEGTQYF. This chain links TRBV29-1 with TRBJ2-5; possibly TRBD1 or TRBD2 for D (5 bases each). Germline V CDR1 and CDR2: SQVTM, ANQGSEA. The CDR3 covers 11 residues. V was shortened by 8 bases and J by 7 bases, with 14 bases between the two germline ends.

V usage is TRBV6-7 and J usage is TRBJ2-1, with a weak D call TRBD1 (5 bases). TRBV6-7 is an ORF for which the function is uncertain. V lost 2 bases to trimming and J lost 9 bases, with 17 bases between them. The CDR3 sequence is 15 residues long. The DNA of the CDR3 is TGTGCCAGCAGTTACCCCCTTTTGGGAAGGGGTGAGCAGTTCTTC. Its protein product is CASSYPLLGRGEQFF.

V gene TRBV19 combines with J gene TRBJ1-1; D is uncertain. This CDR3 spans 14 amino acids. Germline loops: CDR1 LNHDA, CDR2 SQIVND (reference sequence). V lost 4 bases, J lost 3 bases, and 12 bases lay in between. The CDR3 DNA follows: TGTGCCAGTAGTAAAAGAGGAGATCACACTGAAGCTTTCTTT. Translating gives CASSKRGDHTEAFF.

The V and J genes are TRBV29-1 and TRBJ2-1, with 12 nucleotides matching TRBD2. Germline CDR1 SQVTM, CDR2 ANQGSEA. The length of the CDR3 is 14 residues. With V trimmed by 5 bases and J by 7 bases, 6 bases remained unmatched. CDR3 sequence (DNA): TGCAGCGTTACCGCTAGCGGGAGGGGAAATGAGCAGTTCTTC. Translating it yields CSVTASGRGNEQFF.

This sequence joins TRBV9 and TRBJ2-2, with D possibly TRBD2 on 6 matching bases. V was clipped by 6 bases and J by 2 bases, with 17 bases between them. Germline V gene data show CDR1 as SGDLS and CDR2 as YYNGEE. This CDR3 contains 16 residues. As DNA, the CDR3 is TGTGCCAGCACCACACTAGGGACTTCTAACACCGGGGAGCTGTTTTTT. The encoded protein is CASTTLGTSNTGELFF.

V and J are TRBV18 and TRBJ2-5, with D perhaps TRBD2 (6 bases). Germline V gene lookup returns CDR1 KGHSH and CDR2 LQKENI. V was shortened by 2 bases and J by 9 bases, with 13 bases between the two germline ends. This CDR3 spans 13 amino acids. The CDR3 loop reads CASSPAGRESQYF. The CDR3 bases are TGTGCCAGCTCACCAGCGGGACGGGAGTCCCAGTACTTC. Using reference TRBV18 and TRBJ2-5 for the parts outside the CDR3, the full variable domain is NAGVMQNPRHLVRRRGQEARLRCSPMKGHSHVYWYRQLPEEGLKFMVYLQKENIIDESGMPKERFSAEFPKEGPSILRIQQVVRGDSAAYFCASSPAGRESQYFGPGTRLLVL.

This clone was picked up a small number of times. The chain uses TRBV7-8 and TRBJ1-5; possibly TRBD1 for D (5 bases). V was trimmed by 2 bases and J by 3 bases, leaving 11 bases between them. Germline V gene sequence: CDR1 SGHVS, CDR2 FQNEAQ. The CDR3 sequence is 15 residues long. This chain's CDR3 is CASSLSTGVNQPQHF. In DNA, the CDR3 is TGTGCCAGCAGCTTAAGTACAGGCGTCAATCAGCCCCAGCATTTT.

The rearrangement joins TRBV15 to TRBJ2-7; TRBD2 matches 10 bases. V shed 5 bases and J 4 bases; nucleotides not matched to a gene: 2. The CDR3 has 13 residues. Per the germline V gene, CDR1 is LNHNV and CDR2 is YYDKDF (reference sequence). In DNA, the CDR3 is TGTGCCACCAGCGGGACTAGCGTTTACGAGCAGTACTTC. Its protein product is CATSGTSVYEQYF.

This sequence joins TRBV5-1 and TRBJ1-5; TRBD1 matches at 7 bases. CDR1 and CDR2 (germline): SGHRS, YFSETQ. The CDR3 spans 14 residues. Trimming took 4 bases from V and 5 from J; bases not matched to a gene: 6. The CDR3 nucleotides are TGCGCCAGCAGCCTGACAGGGAGGGATCAGCCCCAGCATTTT. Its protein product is CASSLTGRDQPQHF. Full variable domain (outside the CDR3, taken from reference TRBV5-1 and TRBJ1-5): KAGVTQTPRYLIKTRGQQVTLSCSPISGHRSVSWYQQTPGQGLQFLFEYFSETQRNKGNFPGRFSGRQFSNSRSEMNVSTLELGDSALYLCASSLTGRDQPQHFGDGTRLSIL.

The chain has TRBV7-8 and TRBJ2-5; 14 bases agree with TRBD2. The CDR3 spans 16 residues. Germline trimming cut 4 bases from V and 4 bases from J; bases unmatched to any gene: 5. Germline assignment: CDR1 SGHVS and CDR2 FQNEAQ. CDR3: CASSSRTSGRRETQYF. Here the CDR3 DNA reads TGTGCCAGCAGCTCACGGACTAGCGGGAGGAGAGAGACCCAGTACTTC.

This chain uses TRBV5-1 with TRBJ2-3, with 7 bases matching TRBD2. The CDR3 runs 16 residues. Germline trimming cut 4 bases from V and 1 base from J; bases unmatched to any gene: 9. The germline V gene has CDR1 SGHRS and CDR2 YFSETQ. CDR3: CASSPGGGGGTDTQYF. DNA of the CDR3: TGCGCCAGCAGCCCCGGCGGCGGGGGAGGCACAGATACGCAGTATTTT.

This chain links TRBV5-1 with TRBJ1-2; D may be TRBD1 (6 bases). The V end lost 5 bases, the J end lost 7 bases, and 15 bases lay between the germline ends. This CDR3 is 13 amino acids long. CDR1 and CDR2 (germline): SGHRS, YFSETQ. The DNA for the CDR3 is TGCGCCAGCAGGCAACAGGGAGAAGGTGGCTACACCTTC. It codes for CASRQQGEGGYTF.

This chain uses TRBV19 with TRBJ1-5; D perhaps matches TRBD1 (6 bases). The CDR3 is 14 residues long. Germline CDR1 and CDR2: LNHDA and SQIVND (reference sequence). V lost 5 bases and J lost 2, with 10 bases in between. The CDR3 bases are TGTGCCAGTAGTCCCCACAGGGGCAATCAGCCCCAGCATTTT. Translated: CASSPHRGNQPQHF. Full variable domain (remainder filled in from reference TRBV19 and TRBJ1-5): DGGITQSPKYLFRKEGQNVTLSCEQNLNHDAMYWYRQDPGQGLRLIYYSQIVNDFQKGDIAEGYSVSREKKESFPLTVTSAQKNPTAFYLCASSPHRGNQPQHFGDGTRLSIL.

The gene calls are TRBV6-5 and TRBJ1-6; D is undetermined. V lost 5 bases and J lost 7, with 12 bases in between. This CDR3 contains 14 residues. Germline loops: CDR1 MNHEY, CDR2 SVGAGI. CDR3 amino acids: CASSRTAGNSPLHF. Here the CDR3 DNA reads TGTGCCAGCAGTCGAACTGCGGGGAATTCACCCCTCCACTTT.

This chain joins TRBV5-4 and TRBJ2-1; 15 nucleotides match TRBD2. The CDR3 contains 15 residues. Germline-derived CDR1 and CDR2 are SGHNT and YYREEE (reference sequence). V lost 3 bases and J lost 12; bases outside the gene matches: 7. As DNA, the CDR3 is TGTGCCAGCAGCTGGGGGACTAGCGGGAGGATCGGGCAGTTCTTC. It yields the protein CASSWGTSGRIGQFF.